These 25 T cell receptor beta chains were sequenced from one sample in a study of blood T cell repertoires in COVID-19 (dated by TCRdb to the early 2020s). The library was obtained by the immunoSEQ multiplex PCR assay. TCRdb mirrors the immuneACCESS table, restricted to in-frame sequences. Some clones are absent from its copies; in checked studies, under half trace to an unresolved V gene, and the reason for the others is unknown. In this sample the table shows over 75,000 clones, around 80% of which occur a single time. Roughly 12% of the sample goes to the ten largest clones. The sequencing input was peripheral blood. The receptor set was obtained from a man in his sixties or seventies with acute or convalescent COVID-19.

A single count supports this clone. V usage is TRBV18 and J usage is TRBJ2-5; 9 nucleotides line up with TRBD2. The germline CDR1 and CDR2 sequences are KGHSH and LQKENI. The CDR3 length is 15 residues. The V gene end was trimmed by 3 bases and the J gene end by 4 bases; junction bases not matched to a gene: 6. This CDR3 reads CASSPSGGRVETQYF. The CDR3 coding sequence is TGTGCCAGCTCACCTAGCGGGGGAAGAGTAGAGACCCAGTACTTC.

This clone has more than one count but fewer than ten. The V and J genes are TRBV7-9 and TRBJ1-1; no clear D. Trimming pared 5 bases from V and 5 bases from J, leaving 12 bases between. CDR3 length equals 13 residues. Germline V lookup: CDR1 SEHNR, CDR2 FQNEAQ (reference sequence). This CDR3 is CASSPATGTEAFF. For the CDR3, the DNA is TGTGCCAGCAGCCCCGCGACCGGGACTGAAGCTTTCTTT.

This clone was counted between two and nine times. Sequence at one end of the junction differs from germline and may be a read error. V and J are TRBV6-5 and TRBJ2-1; possibly TRBD2 for D (5 bases). CDR3 length: 12 residues. CDR1 and CDR2 (germline): MNHEY, SVGAGI. The CDR3 here is CASRAPVGGWIF. CDR3 nucleotide sequence: TGTGCCAGCAGAGCCCCGGTAGGAGGATGGATCTTC.

The chain is built from TRBV27 and TRBJ2-1, with TRBD1 matching over 9 bases. The germline CDR1 and CDR2 sequences are MNHEY and SMNVEV (reference sequence). V gave up 6 bases and J gave up 4 bases; unmatched junction bases: 7. The CDR3 spans 15 residues. The CDR3 loop reads CASRPPGQGYNEQFF. In nucleotides, the CDR3 is TGTGCCAGCAGGCCACCGGGACAGGGTTACAATGAGCAGTTCTTC.

This clone was detected once. V is TRBV28 and J is TRBJ2-5; possibly TRBD1 for D (6 bases). Trimming stripped 4 bases from V and 4 bases from J, with 16 bases between. CDR3 length: 15 residues. Germline V gene data show CDR1 as MDHEN and CDR2 as SYDVKM. Here the CDR3 reads CASSSGHPRRETQYF. For the CDR3, the DNA is TGTGCCAGCAGTTCGGGACACCCAAGGCGAGAGACCCAGTACTTC. The complete variable domain, with remaining parts taken from reference TRBV28 and TRBJ2-5, reads DVKVTQSSRYLVKRTGEKVFLECVQDMDHENMFWYRQDPGLGLRLIYFSYDVKMKEKGDIPEGYSVSREKKERFSLILESASTNQTSMYLCASSSGHPRRETQYFGPGTRLLVL.

V and J are TRBV7-2 and TRBJ1-5; tentatively, D is TRBD1 (6 bases). The CDR3 extends over 15 amino acids. Per the germline V gene, CDR1 is SGHTA and CDR2 is FQGNSA. V lost 3 bases to trimming and J lost 0 bases, with 9 bases between them. The CDR3 loop is CASSLGGGSNQPQHF. The CDR3 bases are TGTGCCAGCAGCTTGGGAGGGGGTAGCAATCAGCCCCAGCATTTT.

The chain employs TRBV4-1 and TRBJ1-5, with 8 bases matching TRBD1. The CDR3 totals 14 residues. The germline CDR1 and CDR2 sequences are MGHRA and YSYEKL. J gave up 8 bases and V 4 bases, and 7 bases lay outside the gene matches. Here the CDR3 reads CASSLSGGEKPQHF. DNA of the CDR3: TGCGCCAGCAGCCTATCAGGGGGCGAGAAGCCCCAGCATTTT.

The gene calls are TRBV7-9 and TRBJ2-6; possibly TRBD1 for D (5 bases). The CDR3 has 15 residues. V was clipped by 4 bases and J by 0 bases, with 7 bases between them. Per germline, CDR1 SEHNR and CDR2 FQNEAQ (reference sequence). The CDR3, as DNA: TGTGCCAGCAGCTCGGACATCTCTGGGGCCAACGTCCTGACTTTC. Translated: CASSSDISGANVLTF. Combining the CDR3 with reference TRBV7-9 and TRBJ2-6 gives the whole variable domain DTGVSQNPRHKITKRGQNVTFRCDPISEHNRLYWYRQTLGQGPEFLTYFQNEAQLEKSRLLSDRFSAERPKGSFSTLEIQRTEQGDSAMYLCASSSDISGANVLTFGAGSRLTVL.

The gene calls are TRBV10-2 and TRBJ1-5; 7 nucleotides match TRBD1. Germline V gene data show CDR1 as WSHSY and CDR2 as SAAADI. This CDR3 has 13 residues. V shed 4 bases, J shed 6 bases, and the junction held 3 bases outside the gene matches. CDR3: CASSVTGVQPQHF. DNA of the CDR3: TGCGCCAGCAGTGTAACAGGGGTTCAGCCCCAGCATTTT.

V gene TRBV3-1 (or the pseudogene TRBV3-2) combines with J gene TRBJ2-7; maybe TRBD1 (6 bases). CDR3 length equals 15 residues. V lost 1 base to trimming and J lost 2 bases, with 12 bases between them. Looked up from germline, CDR1 is LGHDT and CDR2 is YNNKEL (reference sequence). CDR3 protein: CASSQGKTGTYEQYV. DNA of the CDR3: TGTGCCAGCAGCCAAGGAAAAACAGGGACCTACGAGCAGTACGTC.

This clone has a handful of counts. The CDR3 DNA follows: TGTGCCAGCAGTCGGACTAGCGGGGAGAACGAGCAGTACGTC. This encodes CASSRTSGENEQYV. This chain uses TRBV6-5 with TRBJ2-7; the match to TRBD2 covers 12 bases. V was pared by 5 bases and J by 5 bases, with 4 bases of the junction left unmatched. Germline lookup yields CDR1 MNHEY and CDR2 SVGAGI. This CDR3 is 14 amino acids long.

The chain links TRBV4-1 to TRBJ1-1; D possibly corresponds to TRBD1 (5 bases). CDR1 MGHRA and CDR2 YSYEKL come from the germline V gene. The germline V and J ends were trimmed by 4 bases and 11 bases, with 17 bases remaining between them. The CDR3 loop spans 13 amino acids. The CDR3 loop is CASSLQGVGEAFF. The CDR3 region has the DNA TGCGCCAGCAGCCTGCAGGGTGTGGGTGAGGCTTTCTTT.

CDR3 residues: CASRHPVYSNQPQHF. The CDR3 bases are TGTGCCAGCAGGCACCCGGTTTATAGCAATCAGCCCCAGCATTTT. This chain joins TRBV28 and TRBJ1-5; unclear D gene. CDR1 and CDR2 (germline): MDHEN, SYDVKM. The CDR3 consists of 15 residues. Deletions cut 6 bases from V and 0 bases from J, with 12 bases between.

The chain carries TRBV6-5 and TRBJ2-7; TRBD1 matches 11 bases. The V gene end was trimmed by 6 bases and the J gene end by 6 bases; junction bases not matched to a gene: 4. The CDR3 runs 13 residues. In germline, CDR1 is MNHEY, CDR2 SVGAGI. The CDR3 DNA reads as TGTGCCAGCAGGGGGACAGGGGGTAGCGAGCAGTACGTC. It is translated as CASRGTGGSEQYV.

J is TRBJ2-6 and V is TRBV2; perhaps TRBD1 as D (5 bases). The germline V and J ends were trimmed by 6 bases and 10 bases, with 13 bases remaining between them. This CDR3 is built from 13 residues. CDR1 and CDR2 from the germline V gene are SNHLY and FYNNEI. Here the CDR3 reads CASRPVGLNVLTF. CDR3 sequence (DNA): TGTGCCAGCAGGCCGGTGGGGCTGAACGTCCTGACTTTC.

The chain links TRBV6-2 or TRBV6-3 to TRBJ2-3; 7 bases agree with TRBD1. CDR3 length: 14 amino acids. Trimming removed 5 bases from V and 3 bases from J; junction bases left unmatched: 5. Germline V gene lookup returns CDR1 MNHEY and CDR2 SVGEGT. CDR3 in DNA: TGTGCCAGCAGTGTTTACAGGGGAACAGATACGCAGTATTTT. Translation: CASSVYRGTDTQYF.

The chain links TRBV6-5 to TRBJ1-1; no firm D call. In germline, CDR1 is MNHEY, CDR2 SVGAGI. V was shortened by 0 bases and J by 3 bases, with 8 bases between the two germline ends. This CDR3 spans 14 amino acids. CDR3 in DNA: TGTGCCAGCAGTTACTCGATCGGGGACACTGAAGCTTTCTTT. Protein sequence: CASSYSIGDTEAFF.

The J gene is TRBJ2-7, the V gene TRBV11-2; D not resolved. The germline CDR1 and CDR2 sequences are SGHAT and FQNNGV. Trimming stripped 3 bases from V and 4 bases from J, with 7 bases between. This CDR3 comprises 12 residues. The CDR3 DNA reads as TGTGCCAGCAGCTTTCTAGGATACGAGCAGTACGTC. Its translation is CASSFLGYEQYV.

V gene TRBV5-1 combines with J gene TRBJ2-3; D is possibly TRBD2 (7 bases). Per germline, CDR1 SGHRS and CDR2 YFSETQ. Trimming removed 0 bases from V and 4 bases from J, with 12 bases in between. The CDR3 has 15 amino acids. The CDR3 sequence: CASSLAWEGADTQYF. The DNA of the CDR3 is TGCGCCAGCAGCTTGGCGTGGGAGGGGGCAGATACGCAGTATTTT.

This clone was seen a single time. The chain combines TRBV18 with TRBJ1-1; possibly TRBD1 for D (6 bases). Germline-derived CDR1 and CDR2 are KGHSH and LQKENI. CDR3 size: 14 residues. V lost 7 bases to trimming and J lost 1 base, with 13 bases between them. This CDR3 reads CASYQGNPNTEAFF. In DNA, the CDR3 is TGTGCCAGCTACCAGGGGAACCCGAACACTGAAGCTTTCTTT. Full variable domain (outside the CDR3, taken from reference TRBV18 and TRBJ1-1): NAGVMQNPRHLVRRRGQEARLRCSPMKGHSHVYWYRQLPEEGLKFMVYLQKENIIDESGMPKERFSAEFPKEGPSILRIQQVVRGDSAAYFCASYQGNPNTEAFFGQGTRLTVV.

V is TRBV6-5 and J is TRBJ1-5; possibly TRBD1 for D (6 bases). The CDR3 has 16 residues. Germline-derived CDR1 and CDR2 are MNHEY and SVGAGI. V was clipped by 4 bases and J by 4 bases, with 17 bases between them. CDR3 in DNA: TGTGCCAGCAGTTCCGGAGGAGGACAGTTTAATCAGCCCCAGCATTTT. This sequence encodes CASSSGGGQFNQPQHF.

The chain links TRBV28 to TRBJ2-7; perhaps TRBD1 as D (5 bases). CDR3 length: 15 residues. The germline V gene encodes CDR1 MDHEN and CDR2 SYDVKM. The V and J ends lost 5 bases and 0 bases respectively, with 14 bases between them. The CDR3 reads CASSGALGGSYEQYF. CDR3 DNA: TGTGCCAGCAGTGGGGCCCTCGGTGGCTCCTACGAGCAGTACTTC.

The chain employs TRBV30 and TRBJ1-3; 9 bases are shared with TRBD1. Germline CDR1 reads GTSNPN; CDR2 reads SVGIG (reference sequence). The CDR3 consists of 14 residues. J lost 3 bases, V lost 4 bases, and 4 bases had no gene match. CDR3 coding DNA: TGTGCCTGGACTCGGACAGGGGTTGGAAACACCATATATTTT. It codes for CAWTRTGVGNTIYF.

This clone has just one count. The rearrangement links TRBV7-2 to TRBJ2-2; D not resolved. Trimming left V 5 bases short and J 7 bases short, with 11 bases between. This CDR3 is built from 13 residues. In germline, CDR1 is SGHTA, CDR2 FQGNSA. CDR3 sequence (DNA): TGTGCCAGCAGCCAACATATCATCGGGGAGCTGTTTTTT. As protein: CASSQHIIGELFF.

V is TRBV6-5 and J is TRBJ2-6; no clear D. V was cut by 7 bases and J by 2 bases, with 12 bases left in between. This CDR3 region has 15 residues. Per the germline V gene, CDR1 is MNHEY and CDR2 is SVGAGI. The CDR3: CASTGVKPGANVLTF. The CDR3 region has the DNA TGTGCCAGCACCGGTGTTAAGCCTGGGGCCAACGTCCTGACTTTC.